This T cell receptor beta chain came from a study of CD8+CD57+ T cells in acquired aplastic anemia. As for the study in general: Sorted CD4+ plus CD8+ cells gave DNA averaging roughly 2.9 ug.

V was pared by 0 bases and J by 2 bases, with 9 bases of the junction left unmatched. CDR1 and CDR2 from the germline V gene are MNHEY and SVGEGT. The CDR3 sequence is 17 residues long. TCR beta VDJ combinations and CDR3 sequences were profiled from genomic DNA. Each CDR3 protein gets one entry after TCRdb re-called the reads with MiXCR. The table shows some 170,000 distinct CDR3 sequences, with about 70% occurring only once. Notes on this clonotype: The antigen is not known.

Study-wide findings and caveats: CD8+ Simpson's diversity showed no significant patient-control difference.

Patients who underwent sequencing had shown CD8+CD57+ cell expansion by flow cytometry. No patient had been given any therapy when blood was sampled. This receptor was obtained from a human donor with aplastic anemia. The chain couples TRBV6-2 or TRBV6-3 to TRBJ1-1; TRBD1 matches at 7 bases. Sequencing used sorted CD4+, CD8+, or CD8+CD57+ T cells (not recorded which) from PBMCs. The CDR3 DNA follows: TGTGCCAGCAGTTACTCGGAAGGGGGCTCCCACAACACTGAAGCTTTCTTT. This sequence encodes CASSYSEGGSHNTEAFF.